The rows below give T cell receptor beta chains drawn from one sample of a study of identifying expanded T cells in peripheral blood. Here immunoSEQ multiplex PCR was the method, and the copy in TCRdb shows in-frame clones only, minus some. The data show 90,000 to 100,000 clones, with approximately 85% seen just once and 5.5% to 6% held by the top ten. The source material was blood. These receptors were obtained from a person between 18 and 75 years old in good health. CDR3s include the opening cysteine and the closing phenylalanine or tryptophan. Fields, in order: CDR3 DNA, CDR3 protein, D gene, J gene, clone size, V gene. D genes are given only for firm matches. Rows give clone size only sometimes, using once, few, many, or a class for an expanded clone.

TGTGCCAGCTCACCACCGGACAGGGTTGATGGAAACACCATATATTTT | CASSPPDRVDGNTIYF | TRBD1 | TRBJ1-3 | once | TRBV18
TGTGCCAGTAGCCAGGCTTCTTACAATGAGCAGTTCTTC | CASSQASYNEQFF | NA | TRBJ2-1 | NA | TRBV19
TGCAGCGTTGAAGATCCGGTAGTGTCTTCCGACAATGAGCAGTTCTTC | CSVEDPVVSSDNEQFF | NA | TRBJ2-1 | NA | TRBV29-1
TGCGCCAGCAGCTTGGGCGGGACAAGGCATAACTATGGCTACACCTTC | CASSLGGTRHNYGYTF | NA | TRBJ1-2 | once | TRBV5-1
TGTGCCAGCAGTATGGGGCAGTACGACAATGAGCAGTTCTTC | CASSMGQYDNEQFF | NA | TRBJ2-1 | NA | TRBV6-5
TGTGCCAGCAGCCCACCCGGATCCGGGGAGCTGTTTTTT | CASSPPGSGELFF | NA | TRBJ2-2 | NA | TRBV7-3
TGTGCCAGTAGTCAATTCGGGGGACGACCCTACGAGCAGTACTTC | CASSQFGGRPYEQYF | NA | TRBJ2-7 | NA | TRBV19
TGTGCCAGCAGTCCTAATGTGAACTACGAGCAGTACTTC | CASSPNVNYEQYF | NA | TRBJ2-7 | NA | TRBV6-5
TGTGCCACCCGAGGGAGGGAGTCCTATGGCTACACCTTC | CATRGRESYGYTF | NA | TRBJ1-2 | NA | TRBV19
TGCGCCAGCTCGAGTGGGGCGAACACCGGGGAGCTGTTTTTT | CASSSGANTGELFF | NA | TRBJ2-2 | NA | TRBV5-1
TGTGCTAGTGGTTTGAGTCAGGGGGTTCGGGAGACCCAGTACTTC | CASGLSQGVRETQYF | TRBD1 | TRBJ2-5 | NA | TRBV12-5
TGTGCCAGCAGCTTACTGGGAGAAGCTTTCTTT | CASSLLGEAFF | NA | TRBJ1-1 | once | TRBV7-9
TGCGCCAGCAGCCAAGTCCCCAGTCGGGATTCTCACACCATATATTTT | CASSQVPSRDSHTIYF | NA | TRBJ1-3 | NA | TRBV4-1
TGTGCCAGCAGTGACGTTGGAGGATCCTACAATGAGCAGTTCTTC | CASSDVGGSYNEQFF | NA | TRBJ2-1 | NA | TRBV6-4
TGTGCCAGTAGCCGGGACAGGGATCGGCATGAGCAGTTCTTC | CASSRDRDRHEQFF | TRBD1 | TRBJ2-1 | NA | TRBV19
TGCGCCAGCCGCGGGGGGGGCAGCACAGATACGCAGTATTTT | CASRGGGSTDTQYF | TRBD2 | TRBJ2-3 | NA | TRBV10-2
TGCGCCAGCAGCCAAGGGACAGGAGGTGGCATTCAGTACTTC | CASSQGTGGGIQYF | TRBD1 | TRBJ2-4 | NA | TRBV5-1
TGTGCCAGCAGCTTAGCGGACGGTAGCGTCTACGAGCAGTACTTC | CASSLADGSVYEQYF | NA | TRBJ2-7 | NA | TRBV7-6
TGTGCCAGCAGTAGGGACGGCGGCTTGGAGCAGTACTTC | CASSRDGGLEQYF | NA | TRBJ2-7 | NA | TRBV27
TGTGCCAGCAGTTACCTTGGGGTCAATGAGCAGTTCTTC | CASSYLGVNEQFF | NA | TRBJ2-1 | NA | TRBV6-5
TGTGCCAGTAGTTCCCGACAGGGGGGCACTGAAGCTTTCTTT | CASSSRQGGTEAFF | TRBD1 | TRBJ1-1 | NA | TRBV19
TGCGCCAGCAGGACAGAGAATTCACCCCTCCACTTT | CASRTENSPLHF | NA | TRBJ1-6 | few | TRBV5-1
TGTGCCAGCAATGGCGACAGGGGAACGTCACCCCTCCACTTT | CASNGDRGTSPLHF | TRBD1 | TRBJ1-6 | once | TRBV6-1
TGTGCCAGTAGTATAGAAGGCAATCAGCCCCAGCATTTT | CASSIEGNQPQHF | NA | TRBJ1-5 | NA | TRBV19
TGTGCCACCAGCAGTTGGAGCTCCTACGAGCAGTACTTC | CATSSWSSYEQYF | NA | TRBJ2-7 | NA | TRBV15
TGTGCCTGGGGGACCGGGACAGGAAAGAGCGCCTATAATTCACCCCTCCACTTT | CAWGTGTGKSAYNSPLHF | TRBD1 | TRBJ1-6 | NA | TRBV30
TGTGCCAGCAGCGTAGGACTAGCGGGAGGGAGAAAGCACTACAATGAGCAGTTCTTC | CASSVGLAGGRKHYNEQFF | TRBD2 | TRBJ2-1 | NA | TRBV9
TGTGCCAGCAGCACTTCAGGGACCTCTGGAAACACCATATATTTT | CASSTSGTSGNTIYF | NA | TRBJ1-3 | NA | TRBV9
TGTGCCAGCAGCCCCCACTCGAATAGCGGGAGGGCAACAGATACGCAGTATTTT | CASSPHSNSGRATDTQYF | TRBD2 | TRBJ2-3 | NA | TRBV4-2
TGCGCCAGCAGCCCTGGCCGTTTACAGGGGGCTGGAAGCACTGAAGCTTTCTTT | CASSPGRLQGAGSTEAFF | TRBD1 | TRBJ1-1 | NA | TRBV5-1
TGTGCCAGCAGCGAGGGGGGGTCAACAGGGTTTGGAAACACCATATATTTT | CASSEGGSTGFGNTIYF | NA | TRBJ1-3 | NA | TRBV9
TGTGCCAGCAGCCAAGATAGGGGACAGTCTAATGAAAAACTGTTTTTT | CASSQDRGQSNEKLFF | TRBD1 | TRBJ1-4 | once | TRBV4-2
TGTGCCAGCAGCTTAGAGCTCAAGGACAGGGACTACAATGAGCAGTTCTTC | CASSLELKDRDYNEQFF | TRBD1 | TRBJ2-1 | few | TRBV13
TGTGCCAGCTCACCAAGGGCAGGGGAAGGGGGCAATCAGCCCCAGCATTTT | CASSPRAGEGGNQPQHF | NA | TRBJ1-5 | NA | TRBV18
TGTGCCAGCAGTTCGTCGGGGGGATACGAGCAGTACTTC | CASSSSGGYEQYF | TRBD2 | TRBJ2-7 | NA | TRBV6-6
TGTGCCAGCTCACCGGGACAGACCTCCTTGAACACTGAAGCTTTCTTT | CASSPGQTSLNTEAFF | TRBD1 | TRBJ1-1 | NA | TRBV18
TGTGCCAGTACCTATCAGGAACCTGCCAACGTCCTGACTTTC | CASTYQEPANVLTF | NA | TRBJ2-6 | NA | TRBV19
TGTGCCAGCTCACTTAATCGACTAGCGGGTGCCTACGAGCAGTACTTC | CASSLNRLAGAYEQYF | TRBD2 | TRBJ2-7 | NA | TRBV18
TGTGCCAGCAGTTTGGGGGGATCCGTTGGCTACACCTTC | CASSLGGSVGYTF | NA | TRBJ1-2 | NA | TRBV28
TGTGCCAGCAGTGAATACCTTTCCCCAGGAGCCTCCTACGAGCAGTACTTC | CASSEYLSPGASYEQYF | NA | TRBJ2-7 | NA | TRBV6-1
TGCAGCACTGAAGCGAACACTGAAGCTTTCTTT | CSTEANTEAFF | NA | TRBJ1-1 | NA | TRBV29-1
TGTGCCTGGAGCGAGACAGCGGCCTACGAGCAGTACTTC | CAWSETAAYEQYF | NA | TRBJ2-7 | few | TRBV30
TGTGCCAGCAGGCTCATAGCGGGGGCTGTCGGGGAGCTGTTTTTT | CASRLIAGAVGELFF | TRBD2 | TRBJ2-2 | NA | TRBV6-1
TGTGCCATCAGTGATCTTCGAGGGGCCGGCCACAATGAGCAGTTCTTC | CAISDLRGAGHNEQFF | NA | TRBJ2-1 | NA | TRBV10-3
TGCGCCAGCAGCCAGGGGGCGGGGCAAGCTAACTATGGCTACACCTTC | CASSQGAGQANYGYTF | NA | TRBJ1-2 | NA | TRBV4-1
TGTGCCAGCTCACCGACCTCGGGGGCGCTTACTGAAGCTTTCTTT | CASSPTSGALTEAFF | NA | TRBJ1-1 | NA | TRBV18
TGTGCCAGCAGTGCCGACGGTTCGAACACCGGGGAGCTGTTTTTT | CASSADGSNTGELFF | NA | TRBJ2-2 | NA | TRBV2
TGTGCCAGCAGTGAAAGGACAGAGACCCAGTACTTC | CASSERTETQYF | NA | TRBJ2-5 | once | TRBV6-1
TGTGCCACGGGAGGCAGTTTCTACGAGCAGTACTTC | CATGGSFYEQYF | TRBD2 | TRBJ2-7 | NA | TRBV2
TGTGCCAGCAGTTCCCCGGGTGGCGGGCTGTACTTC | CASSSPGGGLYF | NA | TRBJ2-7 | NA | TRBV6-6
TGCGCCAGCAGCCCAAGGGGAGAGACCCAGTACTTC | CASSPRGETQYF | NA | TRBJ2-5 | NA | TRBV5-1
TGTGCCAGCAGCCCCCGTCGAGGGGAGAGCTCCTACAATGAGCAGTTCTTC | CASSPRRGESSYNEQFF | NA | TRBJ2-1 | NA | TRBV9
TGTGCCAGCAGCTCAGCCCCAGGGGGCTACAACAATGAGCAGTTCTTC | CASSSAPGGYNNEQFF | TRBD1 | TRBJ2-1 | NA | TRBV7-3